This TCR beta chain comes out of a study of blood T cell repertoires in COVID-19. Study overall: Samples representing acute and convalescent COVID-19 were sourced from the United States, Italy and Spain. Sample material is recorded as cDNA or gDNA derived from T cells, B-cell-depleted T cells, or PBMCs.

Germline CDR1 and CDR2: MNHEY and SMNVEV (reference sequence). This CDR3 is built from 15 residues. Losses at the gene ends were 2 bases for V and 1 base for J; bases not matched to a gene: 2. Repertoires were generated with immunoSEQ multiplex PCR, while TCRdb's copy carries only in-frame clones and drops some. Counted here are tens of thousands of clones, 86% occurring once; the ten biggest clones make up 14% to 15%. The sample taken for sequencing was peripheral blood. The source of this sequence is a human donor in a cohort sampled during active COVID-19. The chain joins TRBV27 to TRBJ1-1; 9 bases map to TRBD1. CDR3 amino acids: CASSLTGGRNTEAFF. DNA of the CDR3: TGTGCCAGCAGTTTAACAGGGGGCAGGAACACTGAAGCTTTCTTT.